Below, 9 T cell receptor beta chains from the same sample are listed, as sequenced in a study of post-analysis software for immune sequencing data. Each TCR beta cDNA library carried unique molecular identifiers. TCRdb used MiXCR to reprocess the PCR reads, holding one entry per CDR3 protein. This sample has 650,000 to 850,000 distinct CDR3 sequences, with roughly 50% found just once. The study's findings and limits: Elevated frequency relative to controls characterized 4 or 5 TRBV segments in patients, TRBV5-6, TRBV5-1 and TRBV20-1 among them.

Their recognized antigens are unknown. What was sequenced was blood. The receptor source for this set is a girl aged 5-17 years with multiple sclerosis.

The chain combines TRBV20-1 with TRBJ2-3; TRBD2 aligns across 11 bases. Germline trimming cut 5 bases from V and 3 bases from J; bases unmatched to any gene: 7. Germline CDR1 reads DFQATT; CDR2 reads SNEGSKA (reference sequence). The CDR3 length is 15 residues. The CDR3 bases are TGCAGTGCTGGGTTAGCGGGAGGGTCGACAGATACGCAGTATTTT. It encodes CSAGLAGGSTDTQYF.

Only a few counts were recorded for this clonotype. Written as DNA, the CDR3 is TGTGCCAGCAGTTTATGGGGGGGTTCGAATGGCTACACCTTC. It translates to CASSLWGGSNGYTF. The chain carries TRBV28 and TRBJ1-2, with D tentatively TRBD1 (5 bases). The CDR3 loop spans 14 amino acids. Trimming removed 0 bases at V and 6 bases at J, with 11 bases between. The V gene's germline CDR1 is MDHEN and CDR2 SYDVKM.

This clonotype was counted a few times. This chain connects TRBV6-1 to TRBJ2-7, with D unresolved. Between the trimmed V and J ends, which lost 2 bases and 3 bases, there was a span of 11 bases. This CDR3 contains 14 residues. Germline V gene lookup returns CDR1 MNHNS and CDR2 SASEGT. CDR3 DNA: TGTGCCAGCAGTGAAATTGGGTCCAACTACGAGCAGTACTTC. Its protein is CASSEIGSNYEQYF.

V usage is TRBV9 and J usage is TRBJ2-5; D may be TRBD2 (6 bases). The CDR3 totals 16 residues. Germline lookup yields CDR1 SGDLS and CDR2 YYNGEE. V was trimmed by 4 bases and J by 2 bases, leaving 18 bases between them. The CDR3 bases are TGTGCCAGCAGCCCAGGAGCGGGCAAAGGGCAAGAGACCCAGTACTTC. The encoded protein is CASSPGAGKGQETQYF.

This rearrangement joins TRBV20-1 to TRBJ2-7; possibly TRBD1 for D (5 bases). Gene TRBJ2-5 matches the end of the DNA better, so the J call may be wrong. This CDR3 has 14 residues. Germline CDR1 DFQATT, CDR2 SNEGSKA (reference sequence). The CDR3 sequence: CSARGQTVGETQYF. The CDR3 DNA follows: TGCAGTGCTAGAGGTCAGACAGTCGGGGAGACCCAGTACTTC.

This clonotype occurred a few times. This sequence joins TRBV29-1 and TRBJ2-7; TRBD1 is a possible D gene (6 bases). Germline V lookup: CDR1 SQVTM, CDR2 ANQGSEA. Between the trimmed V and J ends, which lost 7 bases and 4 bases, there was a span of 17 bases. The CDR3 consists of 13 residues. CDR3 DNA: TGCAGCGGACGGGACACGATAGGGTACGAGCAGTACTTC. Protein: CSGRDTIGYEQYF.

The chain uses TRBV20-1 and TRBJ2-5, with D maybe TRBD2 (6 bases). Germline V CDR1 and CDR2: DFQATT, SNEGSKA (reference sequence). This CDR3 has 16 residues. Trimming pared 0 bases from V and 5 bases from J, leaving 19 bases between. CDR3 loop: CSARDLRDGRGETQYF. DNA for the CDR3: TGCAGTGCTAGAGATCTCAGGGACGGGAGAGGGGAGACCCAGTACTTC.

The chain carries TRBV29-1 and TRBJ1-1, with a weak D call TRBD1 (6 bases). Germline V gene lookup returns CDR1 SQVTM and CDR2 ANQGSEA. The CDR3 length is 13 residues. Trimming removed 6 bases from V and 9 bases from J, with 20 bases in between. CDR3 in amino acids: CSVSEAVRGKAFF. CDR3 nucleotides: TGCAGCGTATCAGAGGCGGTGAGGGGGAAAGCTTTCTTT.

V gene TRBV12-3 or TRBV12-4 combines with J gene TRBJ2-5; TRBD1 agrees at 9 bases. Judging by the DNA end, TRBJ2-7 fits better; the J call may be wrong. The CDR3 runs to 15 residues. CDR3 loop: CASRHTPGQGDEQYF. In DNA form, the CDR3 reads TGTGCCAGCAGACACACTCCGGGACAGGGCGACGAGCAGTACTTC.